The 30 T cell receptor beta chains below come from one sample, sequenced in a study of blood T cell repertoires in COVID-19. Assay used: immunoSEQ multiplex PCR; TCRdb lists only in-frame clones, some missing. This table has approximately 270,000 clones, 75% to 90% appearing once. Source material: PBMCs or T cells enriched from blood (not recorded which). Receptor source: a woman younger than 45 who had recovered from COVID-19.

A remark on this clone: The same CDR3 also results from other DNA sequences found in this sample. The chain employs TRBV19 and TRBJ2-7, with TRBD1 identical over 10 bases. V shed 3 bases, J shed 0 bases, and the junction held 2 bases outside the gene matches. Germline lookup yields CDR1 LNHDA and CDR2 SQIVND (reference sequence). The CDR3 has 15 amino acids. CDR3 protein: CASSIDRGPSYEQYF. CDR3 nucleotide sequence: TGTGCCAGTAGTATTGACAGGGGGCCCTCCTACGAGCAGTACTTC.

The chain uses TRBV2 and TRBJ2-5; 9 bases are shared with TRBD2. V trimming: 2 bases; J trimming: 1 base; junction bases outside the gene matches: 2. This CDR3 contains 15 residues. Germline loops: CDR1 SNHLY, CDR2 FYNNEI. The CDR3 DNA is TGTGCCAGCAGTGAATTAGCGGGGGCCCAAGAGACCCAGTACTTC. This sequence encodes CASSELAGAQETQYF. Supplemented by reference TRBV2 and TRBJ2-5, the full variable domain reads EPEVTQTPSHQVTQMGQEVILRCVPISNHLYFYWYRQILGQKVEFLVSFYNNEISEKSEIFDDQFSVERPDGSNFTLKIRSTKLEDSAMYFCASSELAGAQETQYFGPGTRLLVL.

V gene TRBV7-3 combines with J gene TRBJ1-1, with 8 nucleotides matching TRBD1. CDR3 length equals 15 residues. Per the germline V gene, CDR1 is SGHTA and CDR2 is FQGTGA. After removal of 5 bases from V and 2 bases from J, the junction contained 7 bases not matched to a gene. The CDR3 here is CASSLGAGGNTEAFF. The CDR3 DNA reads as TGTGCCAGCAGCCTCGGGGCAGGGGGCAACACTGAAGCTTTCTTT.

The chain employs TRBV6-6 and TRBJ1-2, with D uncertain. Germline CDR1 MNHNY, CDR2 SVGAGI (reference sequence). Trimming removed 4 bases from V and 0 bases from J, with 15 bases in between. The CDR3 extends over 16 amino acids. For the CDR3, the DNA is TGTGCCAGCAGTTCCCCATCGATAAGAGCTAACTATGGCTACACCTTC. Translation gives CASSSPSIRANYGYTF.

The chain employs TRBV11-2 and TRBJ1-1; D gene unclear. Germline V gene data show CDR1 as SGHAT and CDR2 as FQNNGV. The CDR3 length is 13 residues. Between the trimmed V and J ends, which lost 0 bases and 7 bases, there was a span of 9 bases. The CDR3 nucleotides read TGTGCCAGCAGCTTAGATTACTCGATTGAAGCTTTCTTT. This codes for CASSLDYSIEAFF.

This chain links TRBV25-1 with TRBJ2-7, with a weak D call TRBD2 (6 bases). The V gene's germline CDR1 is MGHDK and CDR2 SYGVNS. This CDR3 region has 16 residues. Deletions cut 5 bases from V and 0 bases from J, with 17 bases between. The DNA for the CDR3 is TGTGCCAGCAGTCCTACGGGACTCTTGAGCTCCTACGAGCAGTACTTC. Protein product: CASSPTGLLSSYEQYF.

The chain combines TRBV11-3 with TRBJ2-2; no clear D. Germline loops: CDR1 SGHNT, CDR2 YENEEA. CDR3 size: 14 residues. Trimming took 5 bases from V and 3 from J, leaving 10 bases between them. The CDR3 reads CASSRSSDTGELFF. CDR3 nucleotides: TGTGCCAGCAGCCGATCGTCGGACACCGGGGAGCTGTTTTTT.

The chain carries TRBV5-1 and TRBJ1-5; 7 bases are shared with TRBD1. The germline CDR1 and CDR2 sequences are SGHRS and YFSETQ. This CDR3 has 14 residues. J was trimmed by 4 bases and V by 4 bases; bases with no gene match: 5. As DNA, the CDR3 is TGCGCCAGCAGCGACGGGACAGCGAATCAGCCCCAGCATTTT. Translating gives CASSDGTANQPQHF.

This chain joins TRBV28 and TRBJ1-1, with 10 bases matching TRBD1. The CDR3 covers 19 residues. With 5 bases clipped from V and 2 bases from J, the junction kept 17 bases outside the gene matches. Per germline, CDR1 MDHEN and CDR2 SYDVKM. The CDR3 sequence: CASSRTGGWLLGVNTEAFF. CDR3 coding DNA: TGTGCCAGCAGTAGGACAGGGGGGTGGCTCCTCGGGGTCAACACTGAAGCTTTCTTT.

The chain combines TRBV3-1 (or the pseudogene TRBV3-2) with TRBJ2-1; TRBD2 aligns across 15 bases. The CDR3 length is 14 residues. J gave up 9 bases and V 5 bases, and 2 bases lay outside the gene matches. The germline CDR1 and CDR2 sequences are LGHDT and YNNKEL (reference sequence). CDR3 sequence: CASSGTSGRSEQFF. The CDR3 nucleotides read TGTGCCAGCAGCGGGACTAGCGGGAGGAGTGAGCAGTTCTTC.

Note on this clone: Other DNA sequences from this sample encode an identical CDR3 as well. CDR3 coding DNA: TGTGCCAGCAGTGACTCGGCGGGAGGGCCAGAGACCCAGTACTTC. It is translated as CASSDSAGGPETQYF. J is TRBJ2-5 and V is TRBV6-4, with TRBD2 matching over 9 bases. V was clipped by 0 bases and J by 4 bases; unmatched bases: 3. The CDR3 totals 15 residues. The germline CDR1 and CDR2 sequences are MRHNA and SNTAGT.

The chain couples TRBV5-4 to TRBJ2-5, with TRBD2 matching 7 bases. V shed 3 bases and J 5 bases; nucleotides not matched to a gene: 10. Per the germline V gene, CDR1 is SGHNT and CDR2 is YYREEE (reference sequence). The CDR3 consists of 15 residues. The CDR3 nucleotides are TGTGCCAGCAGCTATTCTAGCGGAGCGGGGGAGACCCAGTACTTC. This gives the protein CASSYSSGAGETQYF.

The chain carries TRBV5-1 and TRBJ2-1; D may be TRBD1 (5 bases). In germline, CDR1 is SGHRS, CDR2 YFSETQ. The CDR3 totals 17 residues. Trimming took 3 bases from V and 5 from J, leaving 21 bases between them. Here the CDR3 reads CASSWASLGLNDNEQFF. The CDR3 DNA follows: TGCGCCAGCAGCTGGGCTTCTCTGGGGCTAAATGACAATGAGCAGTTCTTC.

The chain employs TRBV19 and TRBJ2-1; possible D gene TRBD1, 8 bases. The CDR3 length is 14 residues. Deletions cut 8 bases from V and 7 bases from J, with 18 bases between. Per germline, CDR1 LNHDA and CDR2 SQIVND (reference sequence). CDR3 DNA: TGTGCCAGTTCACAGGGGGAGGGCCGGAATGAGCAGTTCTTC. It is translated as CASSQGEGRNEQFF. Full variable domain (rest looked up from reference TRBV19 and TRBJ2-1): DGGITQSPKYLFRKEGQNVTLSCEQNLNHDAMYWYRQDPGQGLRLIYYSQIVNDFQKGDIAEGYSVSREKKESFPLTVTSAQKNPTAFYLCASSQGEGRNEQFFGPGTRLTVL.

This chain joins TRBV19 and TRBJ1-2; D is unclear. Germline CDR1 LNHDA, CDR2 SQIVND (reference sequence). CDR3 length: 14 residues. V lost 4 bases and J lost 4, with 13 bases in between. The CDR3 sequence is CASSKNFLAYGYTF. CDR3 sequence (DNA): TGTGCCAGTAGTAAGAATTTTTTGGCCTATGGCTACACCTTC. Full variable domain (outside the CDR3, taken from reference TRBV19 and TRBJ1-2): DGGITQSPKYLFRKEGQNVTLSCEQNLNHDAMYWYRQDPGQGLRLIYYSQIVNDFQKGDIAEGYSVSREKKESFPLTVTSAQKNPTAFYLCASSKNFLAYGYTFGSGTRLTVV.

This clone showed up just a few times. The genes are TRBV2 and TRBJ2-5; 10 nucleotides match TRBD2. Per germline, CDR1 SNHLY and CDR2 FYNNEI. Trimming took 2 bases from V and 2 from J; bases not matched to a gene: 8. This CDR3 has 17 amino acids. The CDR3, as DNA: TGTGCCAGCAGTGAAAGTGCAGGACTAGCGGTTCAAGAGACCCAGTACTTC. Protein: CASSESAGLAVQETQYF.

The CDR3, as DNA: TGTGCCACCAGCAGAGAGGGGGCCGGGACAGGGCAAGAGACCCAGTACTTC. This translates into CATSREGAGTGQETQYF. V gene TRBV15 combines with J gene TRBJ2-5; 9 bases map to TRBD1. V shed 0 bases, J shed 2 bases, and the junction held 7 bases outside the gene matches. The V gene's germline CDR1 is LNHNV and CDR2 YYDKDF (reference sequence). There are 17 residues in the CDR3.

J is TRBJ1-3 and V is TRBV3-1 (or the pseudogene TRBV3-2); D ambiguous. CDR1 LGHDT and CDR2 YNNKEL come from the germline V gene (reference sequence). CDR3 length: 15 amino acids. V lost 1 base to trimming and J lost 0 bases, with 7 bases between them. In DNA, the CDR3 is TGTGCCAGCAGCCAAGGTCAGATCTCTGGAAACACCATATATTTT. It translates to CASSQGQISGNTIYF.

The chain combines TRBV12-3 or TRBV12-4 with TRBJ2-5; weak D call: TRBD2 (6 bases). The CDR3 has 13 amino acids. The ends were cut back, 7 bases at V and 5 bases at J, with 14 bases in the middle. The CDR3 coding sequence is TGTGCCAGCACCCCGACTAGTATGGAGACCCAGTACTTC. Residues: CASTPTSMETQYF.

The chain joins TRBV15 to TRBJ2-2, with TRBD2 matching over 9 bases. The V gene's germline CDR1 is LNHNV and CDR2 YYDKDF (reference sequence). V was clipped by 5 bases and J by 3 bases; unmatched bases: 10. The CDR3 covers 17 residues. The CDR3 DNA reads TGTGCCACCAGCGCCGGGTTCGGCGGGGGGGACACCGGGGAGCTGTTTTTT. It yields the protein CATSAGFGGGDTGELFF.

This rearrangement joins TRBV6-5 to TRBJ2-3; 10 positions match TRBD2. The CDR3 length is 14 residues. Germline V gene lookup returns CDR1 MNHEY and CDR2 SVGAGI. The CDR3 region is CVTSAGGSTDTQYF. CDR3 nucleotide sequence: TGTGTGACTTCAGCGGGGGGGAGCACAGATACGCAGTATTTT.

As DNA, the CDR3 is TGTGCCAGCAGCCCAAACGGGGCTGAAGCTTTCTTT. Protein: CASSPNGAEAFF. V and J are TRBV7-9 and TRBJ1-1; no clear D. Germline V gene sequence: CDR1 SEHNR, CDR2 FQNEAQ (reference sequence). V gave up 5 bases and J gave up 6 bases, with 10 bases separating them. The CDR3 length is 12 residues.

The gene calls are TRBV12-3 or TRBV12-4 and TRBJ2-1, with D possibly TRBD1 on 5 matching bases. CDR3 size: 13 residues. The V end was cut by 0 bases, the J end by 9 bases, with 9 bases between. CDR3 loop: CASSLARVGEQFF. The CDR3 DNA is TGTGCCAGCAGTTTAGCCAGGGTGGGTGAGCAGTTCTTC.

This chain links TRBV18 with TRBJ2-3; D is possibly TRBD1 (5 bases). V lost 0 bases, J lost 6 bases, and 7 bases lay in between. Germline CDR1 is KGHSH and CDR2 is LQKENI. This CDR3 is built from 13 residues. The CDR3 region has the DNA TGTGCCAGCTCACCACCGGGGCTTGATACGCAGTATTTT. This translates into CASSPPGLDTQYF.

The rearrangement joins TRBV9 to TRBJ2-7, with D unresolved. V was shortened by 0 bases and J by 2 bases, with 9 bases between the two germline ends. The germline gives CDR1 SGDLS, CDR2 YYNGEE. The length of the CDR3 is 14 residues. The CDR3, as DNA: TGTGCCAGCAGCGTAGGAGATCTAGCCTACGAGCAGTACTTC. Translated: CASSVGDLAYEQYF.

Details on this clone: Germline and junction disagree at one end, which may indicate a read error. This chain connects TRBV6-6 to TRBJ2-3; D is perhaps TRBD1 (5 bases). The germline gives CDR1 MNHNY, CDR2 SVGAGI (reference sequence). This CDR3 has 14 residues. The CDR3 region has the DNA TGTGCCAGCCGTTACGACAGCTACACAGATACGCAGTATTTT. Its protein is CASRYDSYTDTQYF.

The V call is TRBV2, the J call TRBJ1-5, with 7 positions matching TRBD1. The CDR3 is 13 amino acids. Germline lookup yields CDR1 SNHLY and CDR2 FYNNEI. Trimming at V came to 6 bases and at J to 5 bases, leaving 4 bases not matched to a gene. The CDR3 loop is CASRTGMDQPQHF. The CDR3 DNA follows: TGTGCCAGCAGGACAGGGATGGATCAGCCCCAGCATTTT.

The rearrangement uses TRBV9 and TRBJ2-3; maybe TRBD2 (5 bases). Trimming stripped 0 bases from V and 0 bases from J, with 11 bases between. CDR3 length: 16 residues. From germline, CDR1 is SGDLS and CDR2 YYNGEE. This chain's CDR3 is CASSVVGGPSTDTQYF. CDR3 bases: TGTGCCAGCAGCGTAGTGGGCGGGCCAAGCACAGATACGCAGTATTTT.

The CDR3 sequence is CASSYGSVGVLYEQYF. CDR3 in DNA: TGTGCCAGCAGCTATGGTTCAGTCGGGGTATTATACGAGCAGTACTTC. The chain has TRBV7-2 and TRBJ2-7, with D perhaps matching TRBD2 (5 bases). The CDR3 length is 16 residues. V lost 4 bases and J lost 4, with 20 bases in between. Germline V gene lookup returns CDR1 SGHTA and CDR2 FQGNSA.

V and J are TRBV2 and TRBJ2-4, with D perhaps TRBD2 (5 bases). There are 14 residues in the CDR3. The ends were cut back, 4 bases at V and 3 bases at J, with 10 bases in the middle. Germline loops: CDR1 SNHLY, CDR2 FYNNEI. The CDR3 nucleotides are TGTGCCAGCAGTGGCGAGGGTCTCAAAAACATTCAGTACTTC. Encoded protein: CASSGEGLKNIQYF.